This T cell receptor (beta chain) was recovered during a study of T cells in Graves' hyperthyroidism and ophthalmopathy. From RNA transcripts, TCR beta CDR3 regions were amplified. HTBI primers were employed in a first-round RT-PCR of the TCR CDR3. One entry per CDR3 protein results from TCRdb running MiXCR on the multiplex PCR reads. The sample yields a few hundred thousand distinct CDR3 sequences, about 45% seen once. As concerns this clonotype: Being one base from a much bigger clone, this may be a read error. This likely comes from a read error, as the CDR3 has no conserved phenylalanine or tryptophan at its end.

The V and J ends lost 1 base and 7 bases respectively, with 1 base between them. The CDR3 contains 10 residues. The TCR sequence derives from a woman under 30 with Graves' hyperthyroidism. The V and J genes are TRBV12-3 or TRBV12-4 and TRBJ1-1; D is unresolved. Sequencing used peripheral blood or thyroid tissue (not recorded which). CDR3 sequence (DNA): TGTGCCAGCAGTTTAGATGAAGCTTTCTCT. Amino acids: CASSLDEAFS.